At least ten counts were recorded for the clone carrying this TCR beta chain. Its antigen is still unknown. It was by quantitative 5'-RACE with molecular barcodes that TCR beta libraries were made. TCRdb ran MiXCR on the 5' RACE reads and lists one entry per CDR3 protein. The sample consists of about 240,000 distinct CDR3 sequences, around 8% of them appearing once. The data are from a study of CD8 T cells in ankylosing spondylitis. Study-wide points: Made up of about eight highly homologous variants, a TCR beta motif appeared characteristic of ankylosing spondylitis blood. A subset of motif variants has previously been described in the synovial fluid and blood of reactive arthritis. Reports say disease-linked clones showed up significantly more in matched ankylosing spondylitis synovial fluid.

The CDR3 extends over 16 amino acids. The V end was cut by 5 bases, the J end by 1 base, with 16 bases between. The sequence was obtained from a female donor with ankylosing spondylitis or in good health (not recorded which). The source material was blood, either unsorted or a sorted T cell fraction (not recorded which). The chain employs TRBV12-3 or TRBV12-4 and TRBJ2-3; D unclear. The CDR3: CASSPSPARRTDTQYF. CDR3 DNA: TGTGCCAGCAGTCCTTCCCCTGCGCGGCGCACAGATACGCAGTATTTT.